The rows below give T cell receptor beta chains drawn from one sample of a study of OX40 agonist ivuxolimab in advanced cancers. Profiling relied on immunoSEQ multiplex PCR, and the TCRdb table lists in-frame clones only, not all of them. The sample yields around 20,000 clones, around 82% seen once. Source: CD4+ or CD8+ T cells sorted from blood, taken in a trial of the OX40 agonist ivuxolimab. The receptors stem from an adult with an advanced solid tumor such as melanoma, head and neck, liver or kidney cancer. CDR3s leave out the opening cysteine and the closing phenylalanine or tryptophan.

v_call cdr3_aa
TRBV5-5 ASSEYPGVRGNTIY
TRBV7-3 ASSLIHNEQF
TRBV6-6 ASNRAGDPVGEKLF
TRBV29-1 SGGTEGNTIY
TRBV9 ASSPSGNYNEQF
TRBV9 ASSYSGQRYGYT
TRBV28 ASSRAGTSGINEQF
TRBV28 ASSYPPGTGETEQF
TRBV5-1 ASSFTGSYEQY
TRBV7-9 ASSLATSGARGDTQY
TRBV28 ASFLTGTSGNEQY
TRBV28 ASNYVGGPMNTEAF
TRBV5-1 ASSLARSQETQY
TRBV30 AWWDRASGKLF
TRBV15 ATSMVSSHGYDYT
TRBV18 ASSPDTFSGNTIY
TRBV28 ASSTRTTGLNTEAF
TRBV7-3 ASSNTGTTQETQY
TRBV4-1 ASSRSGGNQPQH
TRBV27 ASRTTSGTDEKLF
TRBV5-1 ASSLAAGAGSETQY
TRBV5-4 ASSLLATMNTEAF
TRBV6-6 ASTPRGGGSEQY
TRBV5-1 ASSPGPEAVGYT
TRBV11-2 ASSLYPGAAFEQF
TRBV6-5 ASSYGTGEVYEQY
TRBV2 ASRPGHGTDTQY